The sequence of this TCR beta chain was determined in a study of vaccination effects on CD4 cells after COVID-19. As regards this clone: Its antigen is currently unknown.

Before sequencing, viral peptide pools were used by the ViraFEST assay to expand antigen-specific CD4+ T cells. Cultured cells yielded isolated CD4+ T cells after roughly 11 days. CDR1 and CDR2 from the germline V gene are ENHRY and SYGVKD. This CDR3 has 15 amino acids. V lost 4 bases, J lost 2 bases, and 4 bases stayed unmatched. Assay: immunoSEQ multiplex PCR; the TCRdb copy retains only in-frame clones and omits some. The sample yields under 85,000 clones, about 74% seen once. This specimen consisted of CD4+ T cells from PBMCs cultured with HCoV-229E spike peptides, obtained before COVID-19 vaccination. The rearrangement links TRBV10-3 to TRBJ2-1, with 8 bases lining up with TRBD1. This receptor was obtained from a human donor who received a COVID-19 vaccine. The CDR3 DNA reads as TGTGCCATCAGTGGGGGACAGGCTGCCTACAATGAGCAGTTCTTC. It is translated as CAISGGQAAYNEQFF.